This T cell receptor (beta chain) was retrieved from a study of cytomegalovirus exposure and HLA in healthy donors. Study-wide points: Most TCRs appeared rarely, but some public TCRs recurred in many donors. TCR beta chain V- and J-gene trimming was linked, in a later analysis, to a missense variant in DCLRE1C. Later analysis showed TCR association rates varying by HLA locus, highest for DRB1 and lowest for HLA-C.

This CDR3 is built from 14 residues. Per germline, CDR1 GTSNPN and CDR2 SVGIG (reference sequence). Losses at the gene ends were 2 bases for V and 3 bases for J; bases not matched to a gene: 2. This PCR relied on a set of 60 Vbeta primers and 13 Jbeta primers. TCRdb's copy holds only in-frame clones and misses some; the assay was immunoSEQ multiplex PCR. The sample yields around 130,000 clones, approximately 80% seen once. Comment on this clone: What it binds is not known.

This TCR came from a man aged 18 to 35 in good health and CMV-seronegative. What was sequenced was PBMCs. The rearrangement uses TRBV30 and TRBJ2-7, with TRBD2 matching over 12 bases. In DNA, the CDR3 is TGTGCCTGGAGTCGACTAGCGGGAGTCTACGAGCAGTACGTC. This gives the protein CAWSRLAGVYEQYV.